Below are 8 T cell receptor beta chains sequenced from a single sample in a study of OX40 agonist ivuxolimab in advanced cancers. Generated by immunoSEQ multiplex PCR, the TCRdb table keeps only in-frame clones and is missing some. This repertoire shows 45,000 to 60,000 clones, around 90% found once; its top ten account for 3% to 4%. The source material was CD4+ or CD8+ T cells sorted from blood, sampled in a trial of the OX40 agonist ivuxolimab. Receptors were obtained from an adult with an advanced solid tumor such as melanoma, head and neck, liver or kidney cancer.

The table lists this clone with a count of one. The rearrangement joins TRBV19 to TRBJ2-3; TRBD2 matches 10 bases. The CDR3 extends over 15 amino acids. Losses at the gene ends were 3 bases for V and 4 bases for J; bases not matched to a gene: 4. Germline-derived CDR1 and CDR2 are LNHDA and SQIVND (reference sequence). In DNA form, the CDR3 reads TGTGCCAGTAGTATCCTAGCGGGAGTACCAGATACGCAGTATTTT. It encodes CASSILAGVPDTQYF. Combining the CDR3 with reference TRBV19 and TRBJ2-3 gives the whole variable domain DGGITQSPKYLFRKEGQNVTLSCEQNLNHDAMYWYRQDPGQGLRLIYYSQIVNDFQKGDIAEGYSVSREKKESFPLTVTSAQKNPTAFYLCASSILAGVPDTQYFGPGTRLTVL.

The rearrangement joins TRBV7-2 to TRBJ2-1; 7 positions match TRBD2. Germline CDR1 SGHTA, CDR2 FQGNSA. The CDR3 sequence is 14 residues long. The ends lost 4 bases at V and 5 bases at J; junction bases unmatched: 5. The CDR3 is CASSSGDYNNEQFF. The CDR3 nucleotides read TGTGCCAGCAGCTCTGGGGACTACAACAATGAGCAGTTCTTC.

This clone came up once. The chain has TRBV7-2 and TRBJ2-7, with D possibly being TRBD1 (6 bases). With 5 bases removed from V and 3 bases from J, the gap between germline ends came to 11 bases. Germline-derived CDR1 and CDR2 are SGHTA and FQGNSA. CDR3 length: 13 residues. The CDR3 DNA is TGTGCCAGCAGCCCTGGACAGCTCTACGAGCAGTACTTC. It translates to CASSPGQLYEQYF.

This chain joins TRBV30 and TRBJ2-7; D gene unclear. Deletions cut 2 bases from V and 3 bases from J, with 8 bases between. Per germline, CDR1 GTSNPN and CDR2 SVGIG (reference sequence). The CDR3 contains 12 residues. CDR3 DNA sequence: TGTGCCTGGAGTCTTGTTGACTACGAGCAGTACTTC. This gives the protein CAWSLVDYEQYF.

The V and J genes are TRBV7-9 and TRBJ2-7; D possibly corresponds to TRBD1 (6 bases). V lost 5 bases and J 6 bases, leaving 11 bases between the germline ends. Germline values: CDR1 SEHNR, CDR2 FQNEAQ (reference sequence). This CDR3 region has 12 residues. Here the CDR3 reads CASSPDSREQYF. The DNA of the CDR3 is TGTGCCAGCAGCCCGGACAGTCGCGAGCAGTACTTC.

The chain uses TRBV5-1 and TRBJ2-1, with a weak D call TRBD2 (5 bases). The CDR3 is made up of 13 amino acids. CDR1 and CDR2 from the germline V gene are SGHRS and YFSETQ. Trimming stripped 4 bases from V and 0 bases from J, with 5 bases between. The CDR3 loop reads CASSGSSYNEQFF. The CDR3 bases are TGCGCCAGCAGCGGGAGCTCCTACAATGAGCAGTTCTTC.

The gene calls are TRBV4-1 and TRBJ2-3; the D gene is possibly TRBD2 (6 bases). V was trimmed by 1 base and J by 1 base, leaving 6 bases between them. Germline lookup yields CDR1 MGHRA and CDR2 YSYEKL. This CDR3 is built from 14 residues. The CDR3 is CASSQAGGTDTQYF. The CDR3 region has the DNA TGCGCCAGCAGCCAAGCGGGAGGCACAGATACGCAGTATTTT.

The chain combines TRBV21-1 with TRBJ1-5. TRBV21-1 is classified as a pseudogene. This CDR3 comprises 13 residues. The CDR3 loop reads CATLKEGFQPQHF. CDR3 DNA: TGTGCCACCTTAAAGGAAGGGTTTCAGCCCCAGCATTTT.